These 24 T cell receptor beta chains share one sample of origin, sequenced in a study of shared clonotypes between healthy human individuals. The protocol was immunoSEQ multiplex PCR, while the TCRdb copy is restricted to in-frame clones and leaves out a portion. The table shows millions of clones, with more than 80% occurring only once. The sample taken for sequencing was naive CD4+ T cells sorted from blood. Stated subset: CD45RA+ positively selected. The receptor set was obtained from a man between 18 and 29 years old in good health.

This clone showed up just once. The chain is built from TRBV5-1 and TRBJ1-1; 8 nucleotides align to TRBD1. With V trimmed by 2 bases and J by 3 bases, 9 bases remained unmatched. The CDR3 is 16 residues long. Germline lookup yields CDR1 SGHRS and CDR2 YFSETQ. The CDR3 is CASSFRTGPGDTEAFF. CDR3 in DNA: TGCGCCAGCAGCTTTAGGACAGGGCCCGGGGACACTGAAGCTTTCTTT.

J is TRBJ2-3 and V is TRBV27; D gene uncertain. The CDR3 extends over 14 amino acids. The germline V gene encodes CDR1 MNHEY and CDR2 SMNVEV (reference sequence). V was pared by 3 bases and J by 2 bases, with 9 bases between. CDR3 loop: CASSFRRSTDTQYF. CDR3 in DNA: TGTGCCAGCAGTTTTCGCAGGTCCACAGATACGCAGTATTTT.

The chain employs TRBV10-3 and TRBJ1-1; maybe TRBD1 (5 bases). CDR1 and CDR2 from the germline V gene are ENHRY and SYGVKD. The CDR3 length is 14 residues. V gave up 6 bases and J gave up 0 bases, with 11 bases separating them. The CDR3 here is CAIRADNMNTEAFF. Here the CDR3 DNA reads TGTGCCATCAGAGCGGACAATATGAACACTGAAGCTTTCTTT.

Remarks on this clone: This sample also contains other DNA sequences that code for the same CDR3. J is TRBJ2-7 and V is TRBV5-1; no firm D call. V dropped 0 bases and J dropped 1 base, with 8 bases sitting between them. The CDR3 length is 14 residues. Looked up from germline, CDR1 is SGHRS and CDR2 is YFSETQ. This CDR3 reads CASSLAGQSYEQYF. In DNA form, the CDR3 reads TGCGCCAGCAGCTTGGCCGGGCAGTCCTACGAGCAGTACTTC. Full variable domain (missing parts from reference TRBV5-1 and TRBJ2-7): KAGVTQTPRYLIKTRGQQVTLSCSPISGHRSVSWYQQTPGQGLQFLFEYFSETQRNKGNFPGRFSGRQFSNSRSEMNVSTLELGDSALYLCASSLAGQSYEQYFGPGTRLTVT.

This chain joins TRBV7-3 and TRBJ2-2; D is unresolved. Per the germline V gene, CDR1 is SGHTA and CDR2 is FQGTGA. This CDR3 region has 14 residues. V lost 5 bases and J lost 6, with 13 bases in between. Here the CDR3 DNA reads TGTGCCAGCAGCCCGGCCGGAAATCCCGGGGAGCTGTTTTTT. Translation: CASSPAGNPGELFF.

The rearrangement joins TRBV7-3 to TRBJ1-2; D might be TRBD1 (6 bases). V was clipped by 2 bases and J by 4 bases, with 11 bases between them. The CDR3 covers 14 residues. Germline CDR1 SGHTA, CDR2 FQGTGA. The CDR3 bases are TGTGCCAGCAGCTTATTGCGGGGGCCCTATGGCTACACCTTC. This sequence encodes CASSLLRGPYGYTF.

This sequence joins TRBV28 and TRBJ2-7, with 7 bases identical to TRBD2. The CDR3 sequence is 16 residues long. Per the germline V gene, CDR1 is MDHEN and CDR2 is SYDVKM. Losses at the gene ends were 7 bases for V and 4 bases for J; bases not matched to a gene: 16. The CDR3 sequence: CASISASGFVGYEQYF. DNA for the CDR3: TGTGCCAGCATCTCTGCTAGCGGTTTTGTGGGGTACGAGCAGTACTTC.

Concerning this clone itself: The germline gene is not matched at one end of the junction; a read error may be the cause. The V gene is TRBV7-7, the J gene TRBJ2-5; TRBD2 aligns across 12 bases. Germline V lookup: CDR1 SSHAT, CDR2 FNYEAQ (reference sequence). The CDR3 covers 17 residues. CDR3 coding DNA: TGTGCTAGCAGCTTAGCGCTAGCGGGAGGGCCCCAAGAGACCCAGTACTTC. Residues: CASSLALAGGPQETQYF.

The chain links TRBV4-2 to TRBJ2-1; 14 bases are shared with TRBD2. The junction had 6 bases not matched to a gene; V was cut back by 3 bases and J by 8 bases. The CDR3 covers 16 residues. The germline V gene has CDR1 LGHNA and CDR2 YNFKEQ. The CDR3 DNA reads as TGTGCCAGCAGCCAGGCGGGACTAGCGGGGGCAGATGAGCAGTTCTTC. Its translation: CASSQAGLAGADEQFF.

CDR3 sequence reads: CASSLDRRRYNEQFF. CDR3 DNA: TGTGCCAGCAGCTTGGACAGACGCCGTTACAATGAGCAGTTCTTC. The chain carries TRBV7-2 and TRBJ2-1; possibly TRBD1 for D (6 bases). V lost 3 bases to trimming and J lost 4 bases, with 13 bases between them. The CDR3 consists of 15 residues. The germline V gene encodes CDR1 SGHTA and CDR2 FQGNSA. The full variable domain, completed using reference TRBV7-2 and TRBJ2-1, is GAGVSQSPSNKVTEKGKDVELRCDPISGHTALYWYRQSLGQGLEFLIYFQGNSAPDKSGLPSDRFSAERTGGSVSTLTIQRTQQEDSAVYLCASSLDRRRYNEQFFGPGTRLTVL.

This rearrangement joins TRBV6-6 to TRBJ2-7, with D perhaps TRBD2 (6 bases). Trimming stripped 6 bases from V and 5 bases from J, with 14 bases between. CDR1 is MNHNY, CDR2 SVGAGI, per germline (reference sequence). The CDR3 length is 13 residues. CDR3 protein: CASRRGTWDEQYF. The CDR3 coding sequence is TGTGCCAGCAGGCGGGGCACCTGGGACGAGCAGTACTTC.

The V call is TRBV20-1, the J call TRBJ2-7, with D uncertain. Germline CDR1 and CDR2: DFQATT and SNEGSKA (reference sequence). The V end was cut by 5 bases, the J end by 2 bases, with 7 bases between. The CDR3 has 11 residues. CDR3: CSAAQTYEQYF. The DNA of the CDR3 is TGCAGTGCTGCGCAGACCTACGAGCAGTACTTC.

The chain recombines TRBV18 with TRBJ2-7; 7 bases fit TRBD2. This CDR3 region has 14 residues. The germline CDR1 and CDR2 sequences are KGHSH and LQKENI. J lost 6 bases, V lost 2 bases, and 7 bases had no gene match. In DNA, the CDR3 is TGTGCCAGCTCACCATACGGCGGGGGAGCCGAGCAGTACTTC. As protein: CASSPYGGGAEQYF.

The rearrangement uses TRBV5-5 and TRBJ2-5; D tentatively reads TRBD1 or TRBD2 (5 bases each). The CDR3 is made up of 15 amino acids. Germline V gene lookup returns CDR1 SGHKS and CDR2 YYEKEE (reference sequence). Trimming left V 7 bases short and J 2 bases short, with 18 bases between. The CDR3 loop is CASRLEGRGQETQYF. The CDR3 bases are TGTGCCAGCCGTCTTGAGGGTAGGGGTCAAGAGACCCAGTACTTC. Complete variable domain (other parts from reference TRBV5-5 and TRBJ2-5): DAGVTQSPTHLIKTRGQQVTLRCSPISGHKSVSWYQQVLGQGPQFIFQYYEKEERGRGNFPDRFSARQFPNYSSELNVNALLLGDSALYLCASRLEGRGQETQYFGPGTRLLVL.

The rearrangement links TRBV6-5 to TRBJ2-3; perhaps TRBD2 as D (5 bases). The V and J ends lost 0 bases and 2 bases respectively, with 9 bases between them. Looked up from germline, CDR1 is MNHEY and CDR2 is SVGAGI. The CDR3 length is 15 residues. CDR3 DNA: TGTGCCAGCAGTTACTCGAGACTATTCACAGATACGCAGTATTTT. This sequence encodes CASSYSRLFTDTQYF.

CDR3 nucleotides: TGCAGCTACCAGGGGCGGTACACTGAAGCTTTCTTT. It is translated as CSYQGRYTEAFF. The rearrangement joins TRBV29-1 to TRBJ1-1, with D tentatively TRBD1 (6 bases). The V end lost 8 bases, the J end lost 3 bases, and 13 bases lay between the germline ends. The CDR3 sequence is 12 residues long. Looked up from germline, CDR1 is SQVTM and CDR2 is ANQGSEA.

The chain uses TRBV6-6 and TRBJ1-1; D possibly corresponds to TRBD1 (6 bases). Germline loops: CDR1 MNHNY, CDR2 SVGAGI (reference sequence). The CDR3 sequence is 14 residues long. V was cut by 7 bases and J by 1 base, with 13 bases left in between. In nucleotides, the CDR3 is TGTGCCAGCACCTATCTGGACAGGAACACTGAAGCTTTCTTT. It translates to CASTYLDRNTEAFF.

The chain combines TRBV6-6 with TRBJ2-7; perhaps TRBD1 as D (6 bases). The CDR3 extends over 14 amino acids. Germline V CDR1 and CDR2: MNHNY, SVGAGI (reference sequence). The V gene lost 10 bases and the J gene lost 2 bases, with 18 bases spanning the gap. The CDR3 DNA sequence: TGTGCCACCCAAAGGGGCAGGGGAACCTACGAGCAGTACTTC. It is translated as CATQRGRGTYEQYF.

The chain joins TRBV12-2 to TRBJ1-4; the table names TRBD1, a call not compared with the DNA. TRBV12-2 is given as a pseudogene. The CDR3 has 16 residues. The CDR3 DNA reads TGTGCAAGTCGCGATACAGGGGCGATTACGAATGAAAAACTGTTTTTT. Translating gives CASRDTGAITNEKLFF.

The chain couples TRBV6-6 to TRBJ1-2; 7 nucleotides align to TRBD1. In germline, CDR1 is MNHNY, CDR2 SVGAGI (reference sequence). There are 14 residues in the CDR3. V gave up 8 bases and J gave up 7 bases; unmatched junction bases: 13. For the CDR3, the DNA is TGTGCCAGCGACTTTGGGGACAGATTGGGTGGCTACACCTTC. This codes for CASDFGDRLGGYTF.

The genes are TRBV7-2 and TRBJ2-3, with D unresolved. The CDR3 extends over 14 amino acids. Germline CDR1 and CDR2: SGHTA and FQGNSA. Trimming cost V 2 bases and J 2 bases, with 8 bases left between them. The CDR3 sequence is CASSLRADTDTQYF. CDR3 DNA sequence: TGTGCCAGCAGCTTACGCGCAGACACAGATACGCAGTATTTT.

The V and J genes are TRBV7-2 and TRBJ2-3, with 9 bases fitting TRBD2. Germline assignment: CDR1 SGHTA and CDR2 FQGNSA. This CDR3 spans 15 amino acids. The J segment lost 1 base and the V segment lost 6 bases, leaving 5 bases of the junction unmatched. CDR3 DNA: TGTGCCAGCAGTCATAGGACTAGCGGCACAGATACGCAGTATTTT. Its protein is CASSHRTSGTDTQYF.

This chain connects TRBV11-2 to TRBJ2-1; D is perhaps TRBD2 (7 bases). Germline CDR1 is SGHAT and CDR2 is FQNNGV. Trimming took 0 bases from V and 3 from J, leaving 18 bases between them. The CDR3 extends over 18 amino acids. The CDR3 coding sequence is TGTGCCAGCAGCTTAGAGTTTCGGGGGGCCAAATTCTACAATGAGCAGTTCTTC. It encodes CASSLEFRGAKFYNEQFF.

The chain joins TRBV6-1 to TRBJ1-5; 9 bases line up with TRBD1. The CDR3 is made up of 15 amino acids. The trim removed 1 base at V and 6 bases at J, leaving 4 bases unmatched. The germline V gene has CDR1 MNHNS and CDR2 SASEGT. Here the CDR3 DNA reads TGTGCCAGCAGTGAAGGGGGGACAGGGATTCAGCCCCAGCATTTT. Translation: CASSEGGTGIQPQHF.